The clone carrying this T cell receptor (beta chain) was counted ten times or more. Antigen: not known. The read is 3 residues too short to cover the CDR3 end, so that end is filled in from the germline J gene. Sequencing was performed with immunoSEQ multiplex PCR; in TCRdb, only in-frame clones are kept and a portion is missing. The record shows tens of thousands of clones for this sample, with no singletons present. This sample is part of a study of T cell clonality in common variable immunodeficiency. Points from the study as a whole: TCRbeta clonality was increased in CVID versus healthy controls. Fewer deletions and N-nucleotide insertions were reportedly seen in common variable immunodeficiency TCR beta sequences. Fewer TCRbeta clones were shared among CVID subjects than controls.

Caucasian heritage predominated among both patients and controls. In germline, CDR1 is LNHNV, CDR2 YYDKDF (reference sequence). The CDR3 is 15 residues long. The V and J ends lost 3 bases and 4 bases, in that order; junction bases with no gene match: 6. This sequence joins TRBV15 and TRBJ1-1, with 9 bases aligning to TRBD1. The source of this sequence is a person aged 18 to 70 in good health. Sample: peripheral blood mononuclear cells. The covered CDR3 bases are TGTGCCACCAGCAGGGGGACAGGGCCCGTCACTGAA. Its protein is CATSRGTGPVTE. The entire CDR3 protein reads CATSRGTGPVTEAFF.